One and the same sample provided the 32 T cell receptor beta chains below, sequenced in a study of post-analysis software for immune sequencing data. Whole-study findings and limits: Higher frequency in patients than in controls was seen for about five TRBV segments, with TRBV5-6, TRBV5-1 and TRBV20-1 among them.

These receptors have no known antigen. The TCR beta cDNA libraries carried unique molecular identifiers. Each CDR3 protein is one row after TCRdb ran MiXCR on the PCR reads. The profile shows 400,000 to 500,000 distinct CDR3 sequences, 39% of them singletons. Sequenced material: blood. All receptors come from a girl aged 2 to 9 with multiple sclerosis.

This chain joins TRBV20-1 and TRBJ1-5, with D unresolved. There are 12 residues in the CDR3. In germline, CDR1 is DFQATT, CDR2 SNEGSKA (reference sequence). V lost 0 bases to trimming and J lost 4 bases, with 4 bases between them. CDR3 nucleotide sequence: TGCAGTGCTAGAGATACGAATCAGCCCCAGCATTTT. Translated, it gives CSARDTNQPQHF.

V gene TRBV6-6 combines with J gene TRBJ2-7; D unclear. This CDR3 spans 15 amino acids. Germline CDR1 MNHNY, CDR2 SVGAGI (reference sequence). The germline V and J ends were trimmed by 0 bases and 7 bases, with 16 bases remaining between them. The chain's CDR3 is CASSYSQNFGGEQYF. In nucleotides, the CDR3 is TGTGCCAGCAGTTACTCCCAAAACTTTGGCGGTGAGCAGTACTTC.

This clonotype was seen a few times. The chain joins TRBV11-2 to TRBJ2-7; D gene unclear. This CDR3 comprises 14 residues. Germline V gives CDR1 SGHAT, CDR2 FQNNGV. V was trimmed by 1 base and J by 2 bases, leaving 9 bases between them. The CDR3 DNA reads TGTGCCAGCAGCTTAGTTTCTGGACCCTACGAGCAGTACTTC. Its translation: CASSLVSGPYEQYF.

The rearrangement links TRBV7-9 to TRBJ2-5, with a tentative D call TRBD2 (5 bases). The germline CDR1 and CDR2 sequences are SEHNR and FQNEAQ (reference sequence). Trimming stripped 6 bases from V and 5 bases from J, with 13 bases between. The CDR3 is 13 residues long. Here the CDR3 DNA reads TGTGCCAGCAGTTACCCTAGCCGGGAGACCCAGTACTTC. The encoded protein is CASSYPSRETQYF.

Notes on this clonotype: The junction departs from the called germline gene at one end, perhaps through a read error. This chain connects TRBV5-1 to TRBJ2-7; 7 nucleotides align to TRBD1. Germline V gene lookup returns CDR1 SGHRS and CDR2 YFSETQ. CDR3 length: 16 residues. Here the CDR3 DNA reads TGCGCCAGCGGCTTGCGCCCACAGGGGAGCTCCTACGAGCAGTACTTC. Its translation: CASGLRPQGSSYEQYF.

This clonotype was detected only a few times. The gene calls are TRBV6-6 and TRBJ2-7, with a tentative D call TRBD2 (7 bases). Trimming took 4 bases from V and 7 from J, leaving 20 bases between them. The CDR3 covers 15 residues. Germline assignment: CDR1 MNHNY and CDR2 SVGAGI (reference sequence). DNA of the CDR3: TGTGCCAGCAGTTTCTCTAGGGGGGGGGCCAATGAGCAGTACTTC. As protein: CASSFSRGGANEQYF.

The chain couples TRBV14 to TRBJ2-1, with 13 bases fitting TRBD2. Trimming removed 3 bases from V and 6 bases from J; junction bases left unmatched: 11. Germline V gene data show CDR1 as SGHDN and CDR2 as FVKESK. The CDR3 runs to 18 residues. As DNA, the CDR3 is TGTGCCAGCAGCCACCGGACTAGCGGGGGACCATCTTTCAATGAGCAGTTCTTC. Residues: CASSHRTSGGPSFNEQFF.

V and J are TRBV6-5 and TRBJ1-1; no firm D call. Deletions cut 2 bases from V and 2 bases from J, with 9 bases between. Germline lookup yields CDR1 MNHEY and CDR2 SVGAGI. The CDR3 is made up of 14 amino acids. Here the CDR3 reads CASSYGAGNTEAFF. CDR3 DNA: TGTGCCAGCAGTTACGGTGCAGGAAACACTGAAGCTTTCTTT.

This chain connects TRBV4-3 to TRBJ2-5; D is ambiguous. Trimming pared 0 bases from V and 5 bases from J, leaving 13 bases between. Germline values: CDR1 LGHNA, CDR2 YSLEER. The CDR3 length is 15 residues. CDR3 amino acids: CASSQDVPSGETQYF. As DNA, the CDR3 is TGCGCCAGCAGCCAAGATGTCCCGTCTGGGGAGACCCAGTACTTC.

This clonotype was counted a few times. V is TRBV5-1 and J is TRBJ2-1, with TRBD1 as a possible D gene (6 bases). The V gene's germline CDR1 is SGHRS and CDR2 YFSETQ. V lost 4 bases and J 0 bases, leaving 14 bases between the germline ends. The CDR3 length is 16 residues. CDR3 nucleotides: TGCGCCAGCAGCCTCAGTGGACAGATCTCCTACAATGAGCAGTTCTTC. It yields the protein CASSLSGQISYNEQFF. The entire variable domain, with the rest obtained from reference TRBV5-1 and TRBJ2-1, is as follows: KAGVTQTPRYLIKTRGQQVTLSCSPISGHRSVSWYQQTPGQGLQFLFEYFSETQRNKGNFPGRFSGRQFSNSRSEMNVSTLELGDSALYLCASSLSGQISYNEQFFGPGTRLTVL.

This clonotype was detected only a few times. This sequence joins TRBV12-3 or TRBV12-4 and TRBJ2-6; a weak D match, TRBD1 (5 bases). V dropped 5 bases and J dropped 4 bases, with 12 bases sitting between them. This CDR3 is 15 amino acids long. The CDR3 DNA follows: TGTGCCAGCAGTAGGGCAGGGTTGGGGGCCAACGTCCTGACTTTC. Its translation: CASSRAGLGANVLTF.

V and J are TRBV15 and TRBJ1-5; a weak D match, TRBD1 (5 bases). Trimming took 0 bases from V and 9 from J, leaving 18 bases between them. Per the germline V gene, CDR1 is LNHNV and CDR2 is YYDKDF (reference sequence). There are 16 residues in the CDR3. The CDR3: CATSRDVQDRRWPQHF. CDR3 nucleotides: TGTGCCACCAGCAGAGATGTACAGGACCGACGCTGGCCCCAGCATTTT.

This chain links TRBV2 with TRBJ1-5; D not resolved. Germline V gene data show CDR1 as SNHLY and CDR2 as FYNNEI. The CDR3 is 14 amino acids. Trimming cost V 3 bases and J 6 bases, with 12 bases left between them. CDR3 loop: CASSESLPTQPQHF. Here the CDR3 DNA reads TGTGCCAGCAGTGAGAGTTTACCTACTCAGCCCCAGCATTTT.

The CDR3 reads CASSPAVSYEQYF. In DNA form, the CDR3 reads TGCGCCAGCAGCCCTGCCGTGTCCTACGAGCAGTACTTC. The rearrangement links TRBV5-1 to TRBJ2-7; D gene unclear. V was cut by 4 bases and J by 1 base, with 9 bases left in between. The CDR3 contains 13 residues. In germline, CDR1 is SGHRS, CDR2 YFSETQ.

V usage is TRBV12-3 or TRBV12-4 and J usage is TRBJ2-5; D unresolved. Matching the DNA end better, TRBJ2-7 makes the J call doubtful. The CDR3 has 12 amino acids. The CDR3 loop is CASSFWSAEQYF. The CDR3 nucleotides read TGTGCCAGCAGTTTTTGGTCTGCCGAGCAGTACTTC.

Many counts were recorded for this clonotype. The chain has TRBV5-1 and TRBJ2-7; 8 bases line up with TRBD1. V lost 3 bases to trimming and J lost 3 bases; unmatched junction nucleotides: 5. The CDR3 length is 14 residues. CDR1 and CDR2 from the germline V gene are SGHRS and YFSETQ. The CDR3 coding sequence is TGCGCCAGCAGCTCCGGGACAGGATTCTACGAGCAGTACTTC. Its protein product is CASSSGTGFYEQYF.

This chain uses TRBV6-2 or TRBV6-3 with TRBJ2-7, with no clear D. Per the germline V gene, CDR1 is MNHEY and CDR2 is SVGEGT. CDR3 length: 13 residues. With 7 bases removed from V and 4 bases from J, the gap between germline ends came to 14 bases. The chain's CDR3 is CASTPEWRYEQYF. The CDR3 nucleotides are TGTGCCAGCACCCCAGAATGGAGATACGAGCAGTACTTC.

This clonotype was counted only a few times. The chain recombines TRBV6-5 with TRBJ2-6; D remains unclear. CDR1 is MNHEY and CDR2 is SVGAGI in the germline V gene. The V and J ends lost 2 bases and 2 bases respectively, with 4 bases between them. The length of the CDR3 is 14 residues. DNA of the CDR3: TGTGCCAGCAGTTACACCCCTGGGGCCAACGTCCTGACTTTC. Protein sequence: CASSYTPGANVLTF.

This chain joins TRBV5-1 and TRBJ2-3; D is unresolved. V gave up 1 base and J gave up 6 bases, with 12 bases separating them. Germline V lookup: CDR1 SGHRS, CDR2 YFSETQ. This CDR3 is built from 14 residues. In DNA, the CDR3 is TGCGCCAGCAGCTTGTCCAAACCGTCGGATACGCAGTATTTT. This codes for CASSLSKPSDTQYF.

V gene TRBV7-6 combines with J gene TRBJ2-2; 12 bases align to TRBD2. V lost 3 bases to trimming and J lost 5 bases; unmatched junction nucleotides: 1. Germline V gene sequence: CDR1 SGHVS, CDR2 FNYEAQ. The CDR3 spans 15 residues. The DNA for the CDR3 is TGTGCCAGCAGCTTGACTAGCGGGGGTACCGGGGAGCTGTTTTTT. This sequence encodes CASSLTSGGTGELFF.

This rearrangement joins TRBV27 to TRBJ2-7, with D perhaps being TRBD1 or TRBD2 (6 bases each). The CDR3 extends over 15 amino acids. Trimming took 1 base from V and 3 from J, leaving 13 bases between them. The germline CDR1 and CDR2 sequences are MNHEY and SMNVEV (reference sequence). The CDR3 is CASSLWGAADYEQYF. For the CDR3, the DNA is TGTGCCAGCAGTTTATGGGGGGCGGCCGACTACGAGCAGTACTTC.

This clonotype has only one observation. The V call is TRBV28, the J call TRBJ2-7; TRBD2 matches 16 bases. This CDR3 region has 18 residues. In germline, CDR1 is MDHEN, CDR2 SYDVKM. The V segment lost 5 bases and the J segment 7 bases; nucleotides outside the gene matches: 14. This CDR3 reads CASSAALLGTSGRVEQYF. The CDR3 DNA follows: TGTGCCAGCAGTGCCGCCCTCCTCGGGACTAGCGGGAGGGTAGAGCAGTACTTC.

This clonotype has only a few counts. V is TRBV6-1 and J is TRBJ1-2; 8 bases fit TRBD1. The CDR3 covers 14 residues. CDR1 is MNHNS and CDR2 is SASEGT in the germline V gene. Trimming at V came to 6 bases and at J to 5 bases, leaving 8 bases not matched to a gene. DNA for the CDR3: TGTGCCAGCAGACAGGACAGGGCCAAATATGGCTACACCTTC. Translating it yields CASRQDRAKYGYTF.

The rearrangement joins TRBV5-5 to TRBJ2-3; tentative D call: TRBD1 (6 bases). The CDR3 consists of 15 residues. The V gene lost 4 bases and the J gene lost 4 bases, with 16 bases spanning the gap. CDR1 is SGHKS and CDR2 is YYEKEE in the germline V gene (reference sequence). CDR3 amino acids: CASSGIRDTADTQYF. In DNA form, the CDR3 reads TGTGCCAGCAGCGGAATTCGGGACACTGCAGATACGCAGTATTTT. Full variable domain (outside the CDR3, taken from reference TRBV5-5 and TRBJ2-3): DAGVTQSPTHLIKTRGQQVTLRCSPISGHKSVSWYQQVLGQGPQFIFQYYEKEERGRGNFPDRFSARQFPNYSSELNVNALLLGDSALYLCASSGIRDTADTQYFGPGTRLTVL.

The chain carries TRBV7-8 and TRBJ2-2; either TRBD1 or TRBD2 may supply D (8 bases each). Per germline, CDR1 SGHVS and CDR2 FQNEAQ. V gave up 1 base and J gave up 6 bases, with 15 bases separating them. The CDR3 sequence is 16 residues long. The CDR3 nucleotides are TGTGCCAGCAGCTTAGGGCGGGGGGACAGGCCCGGGGAGCTGTTTTTT. Amino acids: CASSLGRGDRPGELFF.

As concerns this clonotype: This may arise from a read error, as a much more abundant clone is one base away. The chain carries TRBV4-2 and TRBJ2-5; 9 bases agree with TRBD2. The junction had 11 bases not matched to a gene; V was cut back by 4 bases and J by 5 bases. CDR1 is LGHNA and CDR2 is YNFKEQ in the germline V gene. CDR3 length: 16 residues. CDR3: CASSRTASGATETQYF. As DNA, the CDR3 is TGTGCCAGCAGCCGGACGGCTAGCGGGGCTACGGAGACCCAGTACTTC.

The V call is TRBV5-1, the J call TRBJ2-1; D is tentatively TRBD1 or TRBD2 (6 bases each). The CDR3 is 16 residues long. Germline V CDR1 and CDR2: SGHRS, YFSETQ. V lost 3 bases to trimming and J lost 4 bases, with 17 bases between them. CDR3 coding DNA: TGCGCCAGCAGCTCGGGAGTGGGGGCAGTTTACAATGAGCAGTTCTTC. It specifies CASSSGVGAVYNEQFF.

This clonotype has more than one count but fewer than ten. V is TRBV7-9 and J is TRBJ2-3; no clear D. Per germline, CDR1 SEHNR and CDR2 FQNEAQ (reference sequence). This CDR3 spans 14 amino acids. V lost 2 bases and J 2 bases, leaving 8 bases between the germline ends. Here the CDR3 DNA reads TGTGCCAGCAGCTTAAGGGCTAACACAGATACGCAGTATTTT. As protein: CASSLRANTDTQYF.

The chain employs TRBV20-1 and TRBJ2-7, with 7 positions matching TRBD2. J gave up 7 bases and V 6 bases, and 18 bases lay outside the gene matches. The CDR3 loop spans 15 amino acids. In germline, CDR1 is DFQATT, CDR2 SNEGSKA (reference sequence). In nucleotides, the CDR3 is TGCAGTGCCAAGACGCGGGGGAGTCTCTTCTATGAGCAGTACTTC. This encodes CSAKTRGSLFYEQYF.

The chain combines TRBV12-3 or TRBV12-4 with TRBJ1-4; D is ambiguous. V lost 6 bases and J 5 bases, leaving 4 bases between the germline ends. The CDR3 extends over 11 amino acids. CDR3 coding DNA: TGTGCCAGCAGGGGGAATGAAAAACTGTTTTTT. Its translation: CASRGNEKLFF.

V and J are TRBV25-1 and TRBJ2-6; D is ambiguous. Germline V lookup: CDR1 MGHDK, CDR2 SYGVNS. There are 19 residues in the CDR3. Trimming took 2 bases from V and 4 from J, leaving 21 bases between them. The CDR3 DNA reads TGTGCCAGCAGTGAAGCTGGTATGGATATCTCTGTGGGGGCCAACGTCCTGACTTTC. It yields the protein CASSEAGMDISVGANVLTF.

J is TRBJ1-2 and V is TRBV7-2; D unresolved. The CDR3 covers 13 residues. Trimming removed 4 bases from V and 1 base from J, with 7 bases in between. CDR1 is SGHTA and CDR2 is FQGNSA in the germline V gene. The CDR3 nucleotides read TGTGCCAGCAGCTATCAATATAACTATGGCTACACCTTC. This gives the protein CASSYQYNYGYTF.